The source of this T cell receptor (beta chain) is a study of blood T cells in healthy people across ages (dated by TCRdb to the mid-2010s). Regarding the complete study: In model experiments, template switching captured roughly one uniquely barcoded TCR beta cDNA molecule for every two T cells. To avoid experimental bias, donors of different ages were randomly spread across the sequencing lanes. The study analyzed two additional independent replicas of 1 million unique cDNA reads from the same blood draw for two donors, one aged 18 to 30 and one aged 80 or older. The donors were split into four age groups: young (average around 17 years), middle-aged (about 40), aged (roughly 60) and long-lived (more than 80). The study measured age-related changes in TCR beta repertoire diversity using deep sequencing normalized with unique cDNA molecular identifiers.

Overall results and qualifications from the work: Because donor CMV infection status was unknown, age-related changes in expanded clonotypes were potentially confounded. The percentage of naive T cells measured by flow cytometry correlated strongly with observed TCR beta diversity. Since profiling was done on bulk unsorted PBMCs, naive and antigen-experienced compartments could not be conclusively compared. Compared with the aged group, the long-lived group had more naive CD4+ T cells, fewer expanded clones and increased TCR diversity, suggesting age selection. Total diversity estimates from one million sequenced T cells were considered lower bounds and underestimates. Observed TCR beta diversity per million T cells fell roughly linearly with age, and a significant reduction was already apparent by age about 36.

Library preparation employed 5' RACE. A second PCR of roughly 7 to 11 cycles was performed with a sample-barcoded 5' primer and a J-beta primer mix. A template-switch 5' adaptor carrying 12 random nucleotides introduced a unique molecular identifier onto each TCR beta cDNA molecule. At least 3 million CDR3-containing paired-end reads were obtained from each sample. The Mint cDNA synthesis kit, primed by a TRBC-specific oligonucleotide, was used to synthesize first-strand cDNA from all RNA. After uracil-DNA glycosylase treatment, a first 18-cycle PCR used universal primers M1SS and BC2_uni_R on all cDNA. On the authors' methods: Normalization of each sample was performed by random selection of 1 million high-quality reads, each carrying a distinct molecular identifier. Reads sharing molecular identifiers were discarded rather than binned into consensus sequences. CDR3 identification, clonotype clustering and error correction used MiTCR with a Q25 quality threshold and the strictest error-elimination algorithm. Lower-bound total TCR beta diversity was estimated with a nonparametric unseen species model using Euler transformation. The public reads were reprocessed in TCRdb via fastp at Q25 and MiXCR, keeping in-frame beta chains. A single entry per CDR3 protein holds the most common genes and DNA from its merged rows. These V and J calls are TCRdb output, not the study's own analysis. Here the sample has 1.5 million to 2 million distinct CDR3 sequences; roughly two fifths occur a single time. 20% to 25% of the sample rests with the top ten.

CDR1 and CDR2 (MGHRA, YSYEKL) derive from the germline V gene. The CDR3 sequence holds 13 residues, the cysteine and phenylalanine included. Of all the DNA, just the CDR3 is kept, 39 bases in frame from base 1. V is clipped by 4 bases and J by 1 base, and the sequence between their germline boundaries is 7 bases long. This clonotype has at least ten counts. Its target antigen remains unknown. Per-base quality was not reported, and no clone a single base away is much larger than it. The donors were roughly 40 Caucasian individuals from Russia, aged roughly 6 to 90 years, who were systemically healthy. Roughly 9 milliliters of peripheral blood were drawn from each donor into EDTA-treated Vacutainer tubes. Ficoll-Paque density-gradient centrifugation was used to isolate PBMCs, with at least 6.5 million per sample. Total RNA was extracted from PBMCs with Trizol reagent, with at least 6 micrograms obtained per sample. For every donor, flow cytometry on a PBMC aliquot measured the percentage of naive CD45RAhigh/CD27high T cells.

The specimen sequenced was blood. The clonotype originates from a human donor in good health. The rearrangement joined TRBV4-1 to TRBJ2-5; no D gene can be assigned with confidence. The nucleotide sequence reads TGCGCCAGCAGCCCCTGGACCCAAGAGACCCAGTACTTC. It is translated as CASSPWTQETQYF.